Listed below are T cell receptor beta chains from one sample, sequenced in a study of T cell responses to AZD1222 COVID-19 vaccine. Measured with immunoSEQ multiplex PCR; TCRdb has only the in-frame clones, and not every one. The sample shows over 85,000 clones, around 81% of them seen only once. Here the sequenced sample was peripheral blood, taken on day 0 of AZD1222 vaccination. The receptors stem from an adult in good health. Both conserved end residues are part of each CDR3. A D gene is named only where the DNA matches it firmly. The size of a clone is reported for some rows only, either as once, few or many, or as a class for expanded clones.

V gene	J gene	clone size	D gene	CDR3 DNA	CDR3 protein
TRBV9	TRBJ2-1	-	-	TGTGCCAGCAGCCCCCGCATTGGGACTTACAATGAGCAGTTCTTC	CASSPRIGTYNEQFF
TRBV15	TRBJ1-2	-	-	TGTGCCACCAGCATAAATCTCGGGGGGCTCCATGGCTACACCTTC	CATSINLGGLHGYTF
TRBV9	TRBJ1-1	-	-	TGTGCCAGCAGTGAAAGGGGGGATATCCCCACTGAAGCTTTCTTT	CASSERGDIPTEAFF
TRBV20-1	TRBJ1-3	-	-	TGCAGTGCTAGTGGGGGTTGGCTCGGTGGGAACACCATATATTTT	CSASGGWLGGNTIYF
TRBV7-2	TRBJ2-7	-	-	TGTGCCAGCTCCCCTCGGCTTAGCTCCTACGAGCAGTACTTC	CASSPRLSSYEQYF
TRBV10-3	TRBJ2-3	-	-	TGTGCCATCAGTGGGGCCCCTCCCACAGATACGCAGTATTTT	CAISGAPPTDTQYF
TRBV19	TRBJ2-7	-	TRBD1	TGTGCCAGTAGTATGGGGACAGGGTGGTACCACGAGCAGTACTTC	CASSMGTGWYHEQYF
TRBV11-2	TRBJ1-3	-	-	TGTGCCAGCAGCTTATTTAGGGCACAGAGCTCTGGAAACACCATATATTTT	CASSLFRAQSSGNTIYF
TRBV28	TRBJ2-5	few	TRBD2	TGTGCCAGCAGTCCTCACGGCGGGGGAGGTGAGACCCAGTACTTC	CASSPHGGGGETQYF
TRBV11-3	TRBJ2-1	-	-	TGTGCCAGCAGCTTAGACAGATCCTCCTACAATGAGCAGTTCTTC	CASSLDRSSYNEQFF
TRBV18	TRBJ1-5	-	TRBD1	TGTGCCAGCTCACCTCCGGGACAGGGGATCCAGCCCCAGCATTTT	CASSPPGQGIQPQHF
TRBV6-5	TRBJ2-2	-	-	TGTGCCAGCAGCCCAGAAATCACCGGGGAGCTGTTTTTT	CASSPEITGELFF
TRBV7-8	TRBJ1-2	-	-	TGTGCCAGCAGCCAGGGGTTCGGGAGTGGCTACACCTTC	CASSQGFGSGYTF
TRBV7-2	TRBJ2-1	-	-	TGTGCCAGCAGCTCACCTTCAAAGGACGAGGAGTTCTTC	CASSSPSKDEEFF
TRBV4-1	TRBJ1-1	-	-	TGCGCCAGCAGCACTTTGACCGTGAACACTGAAGCTTTCTTT	CASSTLTVNTEAFF
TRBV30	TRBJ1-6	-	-	TGTGCCTGGAGTAGAAATTCACCCCTCCACTTT	CAWSRNSPLHF
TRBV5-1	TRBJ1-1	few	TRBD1	TGCGCCAGCAGCTTACGACAGGGGCCCTCGAACACTGAAGCTTTCTTT	CASSLRQGPSNTEAFF
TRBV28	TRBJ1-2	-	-	TGTGCCAGCACCATGGGGGGTCCCGCCGGCTACACCTTC	CASTMGGPAGYTF
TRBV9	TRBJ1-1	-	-	TGTGCCAGCAGCGCCGGGCTTCAGGGTATGGCTTTCTTT	CASSAGLQGMAFF
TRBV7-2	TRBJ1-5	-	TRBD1	TGTGCCAGCAGCTTGAGTACAGGGGCCTCCTCAGCCCAGCATTTT	CASSLSTGASSAQHF
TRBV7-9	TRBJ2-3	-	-	TGTGCCAGCAGCCTGACTAGAAGCACAGATACGCAGTATTTT	CASSLTRSTDTQYF
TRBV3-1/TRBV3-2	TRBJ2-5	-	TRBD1	TGTGCCAGCAGCCAAGCAGGGGGCGGAGAGACCCAGTACTTC	CASSQAGGGETQYF